Following are 30 T cell receptor beta chains from one sample sequenced in a study of cytomegalovirus exposure and HLA in healthy donors. Primers included in the PCR were 60 Vbeta and 13 Jbeta primers. Assay: immunoSEQ multiplex PCR; the TCRdb copy retains only in-frame clones and omits some. Of 100,000 or so clones detected, 65% to 90% appear once; the ten largest clones hold 6.5% to 7%. The sequenced material came from PBMCs. The receptor set was obtained from a man aged 25 to 40 in good health and CMV-seropositive.

This clone was counted once. The chain joins TRBV10-3 to TRBJ2-5; D remains ambiguous. The V gene's germline CDR1 is ENHRY and CDR2 SYGVKD. CDR3 size: 14 residues. Trimming cost V 6 bases and J 3 bases, with 14 bases left between them. In DNA form, the CDR3 reads TGTGCCATCAGCCGACCCCCTCGGGAAGAGACCCAGTACTTC. Translation gives CAISRPPREETQYF.

The chain links TRBV5-6 to TRBJ1-2; TRBD1 matches at 7 bases. Germline lookup yields CDR1 SGHDT and CDR2 YYEEEE. The CDR3 is 13 amino acids. With V trimmed by 1 base and J by 6 bases, 3 bases remained unmatched. CDR3 loop: CASSLKGADGYTF. In DNA form, the CDR3 reads TGTGCCAGCAGCTTGAAGGGGGCTGATGGCTACACCTTC.

In its sample, this clone was seen once. The chain joins TRBV28 to TRBJ1-1; no firm D call. The CDR3 length is 13 residues. CDR1 and CDR2 (germline): MDHEN, SYDVKM. The V gene lost 5 bases and the J gene lost 0 bases, with 7 bases spanning the gap. In nucleotides, the CDR3 is TGTGCCAGCAGTCCGTATATGAACACTGAAGCTTTCTTT. Residues: CASSPYMNTEAFF.

The table lists this clone with a few counts. The chain couples TRBV11-3 to TRBJ2-2, with 10 bases that match TRBD2. Germline CDR1 is SGHNT and CDR2 is YENEEA. V dropped 5 bases and J dropped 1; count of bases not matched to a gene: 10. This CDR3 spans 18 amino acids. The CDR3 DNA reads TGTGCCAGCAGCCGCGGCCTGACTAGCGGGCTGAACACCGGGGAGCTGTTTTTT. Residues: CASSRGLTSGLNTGELFF. Full variable domain (outside the CDR3, taken from reference TRBV11-3 and TRBJ2-2): EAGVVQSPRYKIIEKKQPVAFWCNPISGHNTLYWYLQNLGQGPELLIRYENEEAVDDSQLPKDRFSAERLKGVDSTLKIQPAELGDSAVYLCASSRGLTSGLNTGELFFGEGSRLTVL.

The chain recombines TRBV5-1 with TRBJ2-3; no clear D. The germline V and J ends were trimmed by 1 base and 1 base, with 4 bases remaining between them. Germline values: CDR1 SGHRS, CDR2 YFSETQ. The CDR3 is made up of 13 amino acids. The CDR3 here is CASSLQGTDTQYF. DNA of the CDR3: TGCGCCAGCAGCTTGCAGGGCACAGATACGCAGTATTTT.

CDR3 sequence (DNA): TGTGCGACGGGGGGATTGGACACTGAAGCTTTCTTT. Residues: CATGGLDTEAFF. The V call is TRBV6-5, the J call TRBJ1-1, with D maybe TRBD1 (5 bases). This CDR3 comprises 12 residues. Per germline, CDR1 MNHEY and CDR2 SVGAGI.

This chain joins TRBV21-1 and TRBJ2-2; the table's D call, TRBD1, has no DNA check behind it. TRBV21-1 is shown as a pseudogene. The CDR3 is 14 residues long. The CDR3 nucleotides read TGTGCCAGCCTCGGGACAGGAAACACCGGGGAGCTGTTTTTT. Protein product: CASLGTGNTGELFF.

The rearrangement uses TRBV21-1 and TRBJ2-1; the DNA was not compared with TRBD2, the D call given in the table. TRBV21-1 constitutes a pseudogene. This CDR3 spans 11 amino acids. This chain's CDR3 is CASGLVHEQFF. The CDR3 coding sequence is TGTGCCAGCGGACTAGTCCATGAGCAGTTCTTC.

The V call is TRBV5-1, the J call TRBJ1-1; D is possibly TRBD1 (6 bases). V lost 7 bases and J lost 4, with 14 bases in between. The CDR3 is 13 residues long. Germline CDR1 is SGHRS and CDR2 is YFSETQ. For the CDR3, the DNA is TGCGCCAGCTCCTCACAGGGTTCCACTGAAGCTTTCTTT. It translates to CASSSQGSTEAFF.

In DNA form, the CDR3 reads TGTGCCAGCAGCCCCGTTCCCAGAGGGGGCACGGGTAATGAGCAGTTCTTC. This translates into CASSPVPRGGTGNEQFF. V usage is TRBV7-6 and J usage is TRBJ2-1, with 7 nucleotides matching TRBD1. CDR3 size: 17 residues. Per the germline V gene, CDR1 is SGHVS and CDR2 is FNYEAQ. The V gene end was trimmed by 5 bases and the J gene end by 7 bases; junction bases not matched to a gene: 17.

The count of this clone is one. The genes are TRBV7-9 and TRBJ2-5, with a possible D match to TRBD1 (6 bases). The V gene lost 2 bases and the J gene lost 13 bases, with 14 bases spanning the gap. The CDR3 runs to 12 residues. The germline gives CDR1 SEHNR, CDR2 FQNEAQ (reference sequence). CDR3 in amino acids: CASSLYQGLLYF. The CDR3 DNA sequence: TGTGCCAGCAGCTTATATCAGGGGCTCTTGTACTTC.

The rearrangement links TRBV7-8 to TRBJ2-7, with 10 bases lining up with TRBD2. J was trimmed by 2 bases and V by 5 bases; bases with no gene match: 3. Germline loops: CDR1 SGHVS, CDR2 FQNEAQ. This CDR3 has 14 residues. CDR3 region: CASSPLAGAYEQYF. CDR3 DNA: TGTGCCAGCAGCCCCCTAGCGGGGGCCTACGAGCAGTACTTC. Variable domain in full (rest from reference TRBV7-8 and TRBJ2-7): GAGVSQSPRYKVAKRGQDVALRCDPISGHVSLFWYQQALGQGPEFLTYFQNEAQLDKSGLPSDRFFAERPEGSVSTLKIQRTQQEDSAVYLCASSPLAGAYEQYFGPGTRLTVT.

As DNA, the CDR3 is TGCAGTGCCGAGCTCCGTCCTGGCTACACCTTC. Its protein is CSAELRPGYTF. The genes are TRBV20-1 and TRBJ1-2; D remains ambiguous. The germline CDR1 and CDR2 sequences are DFQATT and SNEGSKA (reference sequence). The length of the CDR3 is 11 residues. The germline V and J ends were trimmed by 6 bases and 7 bases, with 12 bases remaining between them.

The chain is built from TRBV19 and TRBJ2-3; D possibly corresponds to TRBD2 (6 bases). This CDR3 contains 14 residues. In germline, CDR1 is LNHDA, CDR2 SQIVND (reference sequence). Trimming stripped 3 bases from V and 1 base from J, with 8 bases between. The CDR3 is CASSMGTGTDTQYF. For the CDR3, the DNA is TGTGCCAGTAGTATGGGGACTGGCACAGATACGCAGTATTTT.

This rearrangement joins TRBV7-6 to TRBJ1-6, with TRBD1 identical over 8 bases. The germline V gene encodes CDR1 SGHVS and CDR2 FNYEAQ. J was trimmed by 0 bases and V by 4 bases; bases with no gene match: 5. This CDR3 contains 17 residues. The CDR3 is CASSSRQGSSYNSPLHF. In DNA form, the CDR3 reads TGTGCCAGCAGCTCACGACAGGGGAGCTCCTATAATTCACCCCTCCACTTT.

This clone was seen just once. The chain couples TRBV6-4 to TRBJ1-5; possible D gene TRBD1, 6 bases. Looked up from germline, CDR1 is MRHNA and CDR2 is SNTAGT. CDR3 length: 13 residues. The V end was cut by 4 bases, the J end by 4 bases, with 8 bases between. The chain's CDR3 is CASSAGTNQPQHF. CDR3 sequence (DNA): TGTGCCAGCAGTGCCGGGACAAATCAGCCCCAGCATTTT.

This chain connects TRBV19 to TRBJ1-6, with D possibly TRBD1 on 6 matching bases. This CDR3 comprises 19 residues. Germline CDR1 reads LNHDA; CDR2 reads SQIVND (reference sequence). Trimming took off 2 bases at V and 1 base at J, with 18 bases between the two ends. The CDR3 sequence: CASSISQVGRGSYNSPLHF. CDR3 sequence (DNA): TGTGCCAGTAGTATATCCCAGGTCGGCAGGGGATCCTATAATTCACCCCTCCACTTT. Full variable domain (remainder filled in from reference TRBV19 and TRBJ1-6): DGGITQSPKYLFRKEGQNVTLSCEQNLNHDAMYWYRQDPGQGLRLIYYSQIVNDFQKGDIAEGYSVSREKKESFPLTVTSAQKNPTAFYLCASSISQVGRGSYNSPLHFGNGTRLTVT.

The chain links TRBV15 to TRBJ1-5, with D hard to call. Germline V gene data show CDR1 as LNHNV and CDR2 as YYDKDF (reference sequence). V was pared by 1 base and J by 3 bases, with 7 bases between. The CDR3 spans 14 residues. In DNA, the CDR3 is TGTGCCACCAGCAGAGGAGGGATCAATCAGCCCCAGCATTTT. It yields the protein CATSRGGINQPQHF.

V and J are TRBV6-1 and TRBJ1-5; the D gene is possibly TRBD1 (5 bases). V lost 2 bases, J lost 7 bases, and 15 bases lay in between. This CDR3 comprises 15 residues. The germline gives CDR1 MNHNS, CDR2 SASEGT. CDR3 loop: CASSEYSGIRQPQHF. CDR3 nucleotide sequence: TGTGCCAGCAGTGAATATTCAGGGATCCGCCAGCCCCAGCATTTT.

This clone was seen a single time. This chain links TRBV5-1 with TRBJ2-1; D perhaps matches TRBD1 (5 bases). This CDR3 is 14 amino acids long. V was clipped by 1 base and J by 2 bases, with 7 bases between them. Germline V gene sequence: CDR1 SGHRS, CDR2 YFSETQ. DNA for the CDR3: TGCGCCAGCAGCTTGCAGGGTCCCTACAATGAGCAGTTCTTC. It translates to CASSLQGPYNEQFF.

This chain uses TRBV5-1 with TRBJ1-6; D perhaps matches TRBD1 (6 bases). Germline V gene sequence: CDR1 SGHRS, CDR2 YFSETQ. The CDR3 extends over 17 amino acids. V was shortened by 6 bases and J by 6 bases, with 22 bases between the two germline ends. In DNA form, the CDR3 reads TGCGCCAGCATCCGGGACAAGGACCTTATGCCTAATTCACCCCTCCACTTT. As protein: CASIRDKDLMPNSPLHF.

This clone appeared once. The V and J genes are TRBV7-9 and TRBJ1-2, with D unclear. This CDR3 region has 17 residues. Germline CDR1 reads SEHNR; CDR2 reads FQNEAQ (reference sequence). The V end was cut by 3 bases, the J end by 2 bases, with 19 bases between. This CDR3 reads CASSFGTSSGQNYGYTF. In nucleotides, the CDR3 is TGTGCCAGCAGCTTTGGTACCTCAAGTGGGCAGAACTATGGCTACACCTTC.

CDR3 nucleotides: TGTGCCAGCTCACGCCCGGGACAGGGAACGAACACTGAAGCTTTCTTT. Translated: CASSRPGQGTNTEAFF. This chain joins TRBV18 and TRBJ1-1; 9 positions agree with TRBD1. CDR3 size: 16 residues. Trimming cost V 4 bases and J 1 base; bases outside gene matches: 7. Per the germline V gene, CDR1 is KGHSH and CDR2 is LQKENI.

V and J are TRBV5-1 and TRBJ2-5, with D possibly being TRBD1 (6 bases). Judging by the DNA end, TRBJ2-7 fits better; the J call may be wrong. Germline V gene data show CDR1 as SGHRS and CDR2 as YFSETQ. This CDR3 has 12 amino acids. In DNA, the CDR3 is TGCGCCAGCAGCTCAGGGGCAGCCGAGCAGTACTTC. Encoded protein: CASSSGAAEQYF.

This clone was observed a single time. The CDR3 spells CASSSLAGGRETQYF. CDR3 DNA: TGTGCCAGCAGTTCCCTAGCGGGGGGGCGAGAGACCCAGTACTTC. This chain uses TRBV28 with TRBJ2-5; 12 nucleotides match TRBD2. This CDR3 is 15 amino acids long. V lost 4 bases to trimming and J lost 4 bases; unmatched junction nucleotides: 4. Germline-derived CDR1 and CDR2 are MDHEN and SYDVKM.

This clone was counted a few times. The chain links TRBV5-5 to TRBJ2-3, with 8 bases aligning to TRBD2. V lost 1 base to trimming and J lost 0 bases; unmatched junction nucleotides: 4. Germline V gives CDR1 SGHKS, CDR2 YYEKEE (reference sequence). The CDR3 contains 16 residues. The CDR3, as DNA: TGTGCCAGCAGCTTGTTAGCGGGATATAGCACAGATACGCAGTATTTT. Translated, it gives CASSLLAGYSTDTQYF. Drawing the rest from reference TRBV5-5 and TRBJ2-3, the complete variable domain is DAGVTQSPTHLIKTRGQQVTLRCSPISGHKSVSWYQQVLGQGPQFIFQYYEKEERGRGNFPDRFSARQFPNYSSELNVNALLLGDSALYLCASSLLAGYSTDTQYFGPGTRLTVL.

This clone was picked up a small number of times. The V gene is TRBV18, the J gene TRBJ2-3; 12 nucleotides line up with TRBD2. Germline V gives CDR1 KGHSH, CDR2 LQKENI. The J segment lost 0 bases and the V segment lost 4 bases, leaving 5 bases of the junction unmatched. The CDR3 runs to 17 residues. In nucleotides, the CDR3 is TGTGCCAGCTCACAAGGACTAGCGGGAAAGAGCACAGATACGCAGTATTTT. Amino acid sequence: CASSQGLAGKSTDTQYF.

The J gene is TRBJ2-1, the V gene TRBV19; TRBD1 agrees at 11 bases. The CDR3 totals 15 residues. The germline CDR1 and CDR2 sequences are LNHDA and SQIVND (reference sequence). The V segment lost 5 bases and the J segment 4 bases; nucleotides outside the gene matches: 4. The CDR3 sequence is CASSSDRGPYNEQFF. CDR3 DNA: TGTGCCAGTAGTTCGGACAGGGGGCCATACAATGAGCAGTTCTTC. Looking up the rest from reference TRBV19 and TRBJ2-1 gives the full variable domain: DGGITQSPKYLFRKEGQNVTLSCEQNLNHDAMYWYRQDPGQGLRLIYYSQIVNDFQKGDIAEGYSVSREKKESFPLTVTSAQKNPTAFYLCASSSDRGPYNEQFFGPGTRLTVL.

V gene TRBV7-9 combines with J gene TRBJ2-3, with unresolved D. Trimming removed 3 bases at V and 4 bases at J, with 8 bases between. The CDR3 is made up of 13 amino acids. Germline V lookup: CDR1 SEHNR, CDR2 FQNEAQ (reference sequence). CDR3 sequence (DNA): TGTGCCAGCAGCTTCCCAGTATCAGATACGCAGTATTTT. Translating gives CASSFPVSDTQYF.

The chain links TRBV6-1 to TRBJ1-1, with a tentative D call TRBD1 (6 bases). V was cut by 5 bases and J by 6 bases, with 16 bases left in between. The CDR3 length is 14 residues. CDR1 and CDR2 from the germline V gene are MNHNS and SASEGT. The CDR3 is CASSLQGWRSEAFF. CDR3 coding DNA: TGTGCCAGCAGTTTACAGGGATGGAGGTCTGAAGCTTTCTTT.